One sample yielded the 25 T cell receptor beta chains listed below, sequenced in a study of T cells after yellow fever vaccination. TCRdb re-analysed the 5' RACE reads in MiXCR, keeping a single row per CDR3 protein. The sample yields 110,000 to 150,000 distinct CDR3 sequences, about 7% seen once. Sample: CD4+ T cells sorted from PBMCs, taken 10 days after the yellow fever booster vaccination. Every receptor here comes from a man aged 25 to 40 who received the YFV17D yellow fever vaccine.

This chain links TRBV18 with TRBJ2-7; 9 positions match TRBD1. V lost 3 bases, J lost 4 bases, and 4 bases stayed unmatched. Per the germline V gene, CDR1 is KGHSH and CDR2 is LQKENI. The CDR3 contains 14 residues. Written as DNA, the CDR3 is TGTGCCAGCTCACCCGGGACAGGGTTTTACGAGCAGTACTTC. Its translation is CASSPGTGFYEQYF.

This chain uses TRBV6-2 or TRBV6-3 with TRBJ2-7; D is undetermined. The CDR3 sequence is 13 residues long. In germline, CDR1 is MNHEY, CDR2 SVGEGT. V was shortened by 5 bases and J by 9 bases, with 17 bases between the two germline ends. The CDR3 DNA is TGTGCCAGCAGTAACCCCAAGGAGCCTCGGCAGTACTTC. Encoded protein: CASSNPKEPRQYF.

This clonotype has at least ten counts. The gene calls are TRBV9 and TRBJ2-1, with D perhaps matching TRBD1 or TRBD2 (5 bases each). V dropped 0 bases and J dropped 4 bases, with 8 bases sitting between them. Germline CDR1 SGDLS, CDR2 YYNGEE. The CDR3 covers 14 residues. The DNA of the CDR3 is TGTGCCAGCAGCGTAGTTGGGGGTTACAATGAGCAGTTCTTC. Encoded protein: CASSVVGGYNEQFF.

This clonotype was counted many times. V usage is TRBV3-1 and J usage is TRBJ1-1; 7 positions agree with TRBD1. The J segment lost 8 bases and the V segment lost 5 bases, leaving 8 bases of the junction unmatched. The CDR3 is 13 residues long. The germline gives CDR1 LGHDT, CDR2 YNNKEL (reference sequence). The CDR3 is CASSKRQGVEAFF. The CDR3 bases are TGTGCCAGCAGCAAACGACAGGGTGTGGAAGCTTTCTTT.

As regards this clonotype: This clone may be a read error of a much larger clone one base away. J is TRBJ2-5 and V is TRBV5-1; D possibly corresponds to TRBD1 (5 bases). Trimming pared 7 bases from V and 5 bases from J, leaving 15 bases between. The CDR3 loop spans 13 amino acids. Germline-derived CDR1 and CDR2 are SGHRS and YFSETQ. DNA of the CDR3: TGCGCCAGCCAGACAGTGTCACATGAGACCCAGTACTTC. It translates to CASQTVSHETQYF.

This clonotype has ten or more counts. CDR3 region: CASRLFSGTAEYNEQFF. As DNA, the CDR3 is TGTGCCAGCCGCCTATTTTCCGGGACCGCAGAGTACAATGAGCAGTTCTTC. This chain joins TRBV6-2 or TRBV6-3 and TRBJ2-1, with D possibly called TRBD1 or TRBD2 (5 bases each). The germline V and J ends were trimmed by 8 bases and 4 bases, with 24 bases remaining between them. The CDR3 sequence is 17 residues long. Per germline, CDR1 MNHEY and CDR2 SVGEGT.

The V gene is TRBV5-6, the J gene TRBJ2-6; a weak D match, TRBD2 (5 bases). CDR1 is SGHDT, CDR2 YYEEEE, per germline. Trimming shortened V by 4 bases and J by 0 bases, and 11 bases separated the two germline ends. This CDR3 spans 16 amino acids. This CDR3 reads CASSPGLNSGANVLTF. CDR3 coding DNA: TGTGCCAGCAGCCCCGGACTGAACTCTGGGGCCAACGTCCTGACTTTC.

This clonotype came up many times. J is TRBJ1-2 and V is TRBV7-2; D is unresolved. CDR1 and CDR2 from the germline V gene are SGHTA and FQGNSA. V was trimmed by 7 bases and J by 4 bases, leaving 13 bases between them. The CDR3 spans 13 residues. CDR3 sequence reads: CASTESGGYGYTF. Here the CDR3 DNA reads TGTGCCAGCACCGAATCGGGAGGCTATGGCTACACCTTC.

In this sample, this clonotype turned up many times. This CDR3 is CASRVGPPYEQYF. The CDR3 bases are TGTGCCAGCAGGGTAGGGCCCCCCTACGAGCAGTACTTC. The genes are TRBV12-3 or TRBV12-4 and TRBJ2-7; D is unclear. V lost 6 bases and J 2 bases, leaving 11 bases between the germline ends. CDR3 length: 13 amino acids.

In this sample, this clonotype turned up many times. The chain carries TRBV2 and TRBJ2-1, with 12 bases matching TRBD2. V lost 11 bases and J lost 5; bases outside the gene matches: 13. The CDR3 runs to 16 residues. Germline V lookup: CDR1 SNHLY, CDR2 FYNNEI. The CDR3 loop is CASLRTSGTSNNEQFF. The CDR3 DNA sequence: TGTGCCTCGCTCCGGACTAGCGGGACGTCCAACAATGAGCAGTTCTTC.

This clonotype has at least ten counts. This sequence joins TRBV20-1 and TRBJ2-5; D unclear. Germline V CDR1 and CDR2: DFQATT, SNEGSKA (reference sequence). The CDR3 totals 14 residues. V was trimmed by 7 bases and J by 0 bases, leaving 15 bases between them. DNA for the CDR3: TGCAGTGTCCCGCCGACTGTCTACCAAGAGACCCAGTACTTC. Its protein is CSVPPTVYQETQYF.

This clonotype was found many times. CDR3 sequence (DNA): TGTGCCAGTGGGGGTGGGGCGCCTTATCAGCCCCAGCATTTT. Residues: CASGGGAPYQPQHF. This chain joins TRBV28 and TRBJ1-5; D is perhaps TRBD1 (5 bases). CDR1 and CDR2 from the germline V gene are MDHEN and SYDVKM. CDR3 length equals 14 residues. Trimming pared 9 bases from V and 5 bases from J, leaving 17 bases between.

This clonotype was counted ten times or more. The chain combines TRBV10-3 with TRBJ2-1; D gene unclear. V lost 10 bases and J 6 bases, leaving 19 bases between the germline ends. Germline assignment: CDR1 ENHRY and CDR2 SYGVKD. This CDR3 has 14 amino acids. DNA of the CDR3: TGTGCCACCCTCGCGGCCCTGCCCCCCAATGAGCAGTTCTTC. It is translated as CATLAALPPNEQFF.

This clonotype was found many times. The chain uses TRBV4-3 and TRBJ2-7, with D tentatively TRBD2 (6 bases). V was shortened by 0 bases and J by 3 bases, with 15 bases between the two germline ends. Germline loops: CDR1 LGHNA, CDR2 YSLEER. There are 16 residues in the CDR3. In nucleotides, the CDR3 is TGCGCCAGCAGCCAAGAGCCGGGACTCGCTTACTACGAGCAGTACTTC. Residues: CASSQEPGLAYYEQYF.

Ten or more counts support this clonotype. J is TRBJ2-1 and V is TRBV5-1; D is perhaps TRBD2 (6 bases). The V gene's germline CDR1 is SGHRS and CDR2 YFSETQ. CDR3 length: 14 amino acids. Trimming took off 0 bases at V and 10 bases at J, with 14 bases between the two ends. DNA of the CDR3: TGCGCCAGCAGCTTGGGGGCTAGCGCCACAGAGCAGTTCTTC. Protein product: CASSLGASATEQFF.

This clonotype was recorded many times. The J gene is TRBJ1-6, the V gene TRBV20-1; 7 positions agree with TRBD1. J was trimmed by 6 bases and V by 6 bases; bases with no gene match: 11. In germline, CDR1 is DFQATT, CDR2 SNEGSKA (reference sequence). The CDR3 contains 15 residues. CDR3 protein: CSALKGAQGNSPLHF. CDR3 nucleotide sequence: TGCAGTGCACTCAAGGGGGCGCAGGGTAATTCACCCCTCCACTTT.

This clonotype was counted ten times or more. V is TRBV5-1 and J is TRBJ2-5; D is ambiguous. The CDR3 has 15 residues. V lost 5 bases and J lost 0, with 14 bases in between. Germline loops: CDR1 SGHRS, CDR2 YFSETQ. The CDR3 region has the DNA TGCGCCAGCAGGCCCACTTCCAGTAACCAAGAGACCCAGTACTTC. Its protein is CASRPTSSNQETQYF. Full variable domain (remainder filled in from reference TRBV5-1 and TRBJ2-5): KAGVTQTPRYLIKTRGQQVTLSCSPISGHRSVSWYQQTPGQGLQFLFEYFSETQRNKGNFPGRFSGRQFSNSRSEMNVSTLELGDSALYLCASRPTSSNQETQYFGPGTRLLVL.

The V and J genes are TRBV20-1 and TRBJ2-3; TRBD2 matches at 12 bases. J lost 2 bases, V lost 3 bases, and 3 bases had no gene match. This CDR3 is built from 15 residues. The germline V gene has CDR1 DFQATT and CDR2 SNEGSKA (reference sequence). The CDR3 is CSASLAGGPTDTQYF. CDR3 nucleotide sequence: TGCAGTGCTAGCCTAGCGGGAGGGCCCACAGATACGCAGTATTTT.

Only a few counts were recorded for this clonotype. This chain uses TRBV3-1 with TRBJ2-7; tentatively, D is TRBD2 (5 bases). The CDR3 length is 12 residues. Deletions cut 1 base from V and 4 bases from J, with 5 bases between. Germline loops: CDR1 LGHDT, CDR2 YNNKEL (reference sequence). The CDR3 reads CASSQGGYEQYF. For the CDR3, the DNA is TGTGCCAGCAGCCAAGGCGGGTACGAGCAGTACTTC.

The chain recombines TRBV7-9 with TRBJ2-5, with 7 bases that match TRBD1. CDR1 and CDR2 from the germline V gene are SEHNR and FQNEAQ (reference sequence). The J segment lost 0 bases and the V segment lost 5 bases, leaving 9 bases of the junction unmatched. The CDR3 is made up of 16 amino acids. CDR3 DNA: TGTGCCAGCAGCCCTTCGGGACAGTCATACCAAGAGACCCAGTACTTC. Protein product: CASSPSGQSYQETQYF.

This clonotype showed up many times. V gene TRBV15 combines with J gene TRBJ2-5; D unclear. The CDR3 sequence is 13 residues long. Germline CDR1 and CDR2: LNHNV and YYDKDF (reference sequence). V shed 8 bases and J shed 9 bases, with 19 bases lying between them. CDR3 loop: CATSRAGVLAQYF. The DNA for the CDR3 is TGTGCCACCTCCCGGGCAGGAGTCTTGGCCCAGTACTTC.

This clonotype showed up many times. This chain links TRBV12-3 or TRBV12-4 with TRBJ2-1; D gene ambiguous. The CDR3 has 12 residues. V lost 2 bases and J 9 bases, leaving 8 bases between the germline ends. Here the CDR3 reads CASSLFGGEQFF. The DNA for the CDR3 is TGTGCCAGCAGTTTATTCGGCGGTGAGCAGTTCTTC.

This clonotype has ten or more counts. The V call is TRBV6-5, the J call TRBJ2-5; 9 positions match TRBD2. Germline CDR1 is MNHEY and CDR2 is SVGAGI. J lost 5 bases, V lost 5 bases, and 12 bases had no gene match. This CDR3 spans 16 amino acids. CDR3 region: CASSSRLAVKQETQYF. DNA of the CDR3: TGTGCCAGCAGTAGCAGACTAGCGGTTAAACAGGAGACCCAGTACTTC.

This clonotype came up many times. The chain recombines TRBV5-1 with TRBJ2-7; D unresolved. The CDR3 covers 14 residues. V shed 0 bases and J shed 1 base, with 8 bases lying between them. Germline V gene data show CDR1 as SGHRS and CDR2 as YFSETQ. The DNA for the CDR3 is TGCGCCAGCAGCTTGGGGGCAGGATCCTACGAGCAGTACTTC. Its protein product is CASSLGAGSYEQYF.

This clonotype has only a few counts. The gene calls are TRBV7-8 and TRBJ1-3, with D possibly being TRBD1 (6 bases). In germline, CDR1 is SGHVS, CDR2 FQNEAQ. Trimming removed 5 bases from V and 8 bases from J, with 19 bases in between. This CDR3 spans 15 amino acids. CDR3 nucleotides: TGTGCCAGCAGCGCGAGGGGGGGGCGCGGTGACACCATATATTTT. It yields the protein CASSARGGRGDTIYF.